The clone carrying this T cell receptor (beta chain) has only one observation. This sample includes further DNA sequences coding for the same CDR3. Seattle-derived patients entered the study during active infection and were followed longitudinally. Methods used by the authors: Reference gene primer amplification in the assay estimated nucleated cell counts. Profiling relied on immunoSEQ multiplex PCR, and the TCRdb table lists in-frame clones only, not all of them. The V and J calls and clone size come from that table; D and trimming were worked out from the DNA. The table records 150,000 to 200,000 clones, 80% to 95% of them present only once. This specimen belongs to a study of blood T cell repertoires in COVID-19. For the study at large: The United States, Italy and Spain provided the acute and convalescent COVID-19 samples. T cells, B-cell-depleted T cells, or PBMCs supplied cDNA or gDNA.

Germline lookup yields CDR1 LNHDA and CDR2 SQIVND (reference sequence). Trimming took off 4 bases at V and 4 bases at J, with 8 bases between the two ends. The CDR3 consists of 13 residues. The V gene is TRBV19, the J gene TRBJ1-5; D gene uncertain. Sequencing was done on a sample of peripheral blood. The clonotype was recovered from a woman in her fifties or sixties with COVID-19, enrolled during active disease. CDR3 coding DNA: TGTGCCAGTAGTACTACGAAAAATCAGCCCCAGCATTTT. It codes for CASSTTKNQPQHF.